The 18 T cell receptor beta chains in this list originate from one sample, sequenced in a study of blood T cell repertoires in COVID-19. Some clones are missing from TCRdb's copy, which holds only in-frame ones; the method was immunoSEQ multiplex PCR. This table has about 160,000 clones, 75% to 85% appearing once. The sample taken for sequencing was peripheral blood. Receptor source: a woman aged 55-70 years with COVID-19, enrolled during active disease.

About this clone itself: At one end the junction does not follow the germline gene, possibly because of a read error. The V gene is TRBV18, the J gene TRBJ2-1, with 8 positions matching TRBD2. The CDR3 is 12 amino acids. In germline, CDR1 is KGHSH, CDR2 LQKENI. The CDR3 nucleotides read TGTGCCAGCTCGCTTTATGGACTAGCTTGGGTCTTC. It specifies CASSLYGLAWVF.

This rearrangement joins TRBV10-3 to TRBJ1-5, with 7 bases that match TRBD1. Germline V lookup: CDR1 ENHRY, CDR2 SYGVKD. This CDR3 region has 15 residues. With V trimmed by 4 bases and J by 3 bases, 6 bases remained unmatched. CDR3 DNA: TGTGCCATCAGTGCGGGCAGGGGGAACAATCAGCCCCAGCATTTT. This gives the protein CAISAGRGNNQPQHF.

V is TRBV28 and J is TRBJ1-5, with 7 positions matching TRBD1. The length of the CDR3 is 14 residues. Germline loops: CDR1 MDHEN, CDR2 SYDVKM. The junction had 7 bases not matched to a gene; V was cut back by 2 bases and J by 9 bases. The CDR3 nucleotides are TGTGCCAGCAGTTTAGGTCAGGGGGGAGTGCCCCAGCATTTT. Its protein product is CASSLGQGGVPQHF.

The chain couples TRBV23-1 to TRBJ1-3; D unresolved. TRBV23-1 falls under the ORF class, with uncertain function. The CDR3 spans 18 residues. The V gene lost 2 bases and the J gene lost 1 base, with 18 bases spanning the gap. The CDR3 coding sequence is TGCGCCAGCAGTCAAAGATCCCCCCGGTTCCAATCTGGAAACACCATATATTTT. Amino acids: CASSQRSPRFQSGNTIYF.

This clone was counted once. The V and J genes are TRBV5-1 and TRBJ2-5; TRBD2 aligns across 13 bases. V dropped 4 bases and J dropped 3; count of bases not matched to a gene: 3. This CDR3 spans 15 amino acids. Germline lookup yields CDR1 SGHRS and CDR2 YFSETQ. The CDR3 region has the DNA TGCGCCAGCAGCCCGGGACTAGCGGGGAAAGAGACCCAGTACTTC. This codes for CASSPGLAGKETQYF.

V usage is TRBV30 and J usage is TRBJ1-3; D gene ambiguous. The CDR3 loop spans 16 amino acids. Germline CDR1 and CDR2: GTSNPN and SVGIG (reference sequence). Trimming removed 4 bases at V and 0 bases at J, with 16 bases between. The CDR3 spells CAWTGEGYFSGNTIYF. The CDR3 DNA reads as TGTGCCTGGACGGGCGAGGGTTATTTCTCTGGAAACACCATATATTTT.

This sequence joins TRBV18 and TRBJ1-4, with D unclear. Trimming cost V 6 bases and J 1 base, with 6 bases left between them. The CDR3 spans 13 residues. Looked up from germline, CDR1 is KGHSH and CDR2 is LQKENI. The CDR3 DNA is TGTGCCAGCTCTCTGCGAACTAATGAAAAACTGTTTTTT. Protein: CASSLRTNEKLFF. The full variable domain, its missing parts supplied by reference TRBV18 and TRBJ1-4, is NAGVMQNPRHLVRRRGQEARLRCSPMKGHSHVYWYRQLPEEGLKFMVYLQKENIIDESGMPKERFSAEFPKEGPSILRIQQVVRGDSAAYFCASSLRTNEKLFFGSGTQLSVL.

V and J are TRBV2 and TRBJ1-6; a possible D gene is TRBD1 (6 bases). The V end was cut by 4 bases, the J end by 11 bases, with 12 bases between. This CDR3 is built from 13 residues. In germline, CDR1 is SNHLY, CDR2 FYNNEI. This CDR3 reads CASSVQGVPPLHF. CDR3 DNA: TGTGCCAGCAGTGTACAGGGCGTTCCACCCCTCCACTTT.

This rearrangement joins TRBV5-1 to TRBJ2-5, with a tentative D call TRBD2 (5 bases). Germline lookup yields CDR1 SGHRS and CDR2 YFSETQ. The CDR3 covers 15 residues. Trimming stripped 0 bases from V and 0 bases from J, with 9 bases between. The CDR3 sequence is CASSLVGGHQETQYF. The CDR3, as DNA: TGCGCCAGCAGCTTGGTGGGCGGGCACCAAGAGACCCAGTACTTC.

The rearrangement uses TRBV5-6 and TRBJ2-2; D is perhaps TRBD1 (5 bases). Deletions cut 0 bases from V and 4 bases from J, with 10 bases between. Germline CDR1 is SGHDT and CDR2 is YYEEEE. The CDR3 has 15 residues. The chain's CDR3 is CASSLGRAATGELFF. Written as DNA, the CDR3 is TGTGCCAGCAGCTTGGGCAGGGCGGCCACCGGGGAGCTGTTTTTT.

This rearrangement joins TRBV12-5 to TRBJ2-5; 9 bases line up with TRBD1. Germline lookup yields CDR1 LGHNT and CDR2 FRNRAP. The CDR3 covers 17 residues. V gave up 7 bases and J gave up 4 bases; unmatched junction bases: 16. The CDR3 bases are TGTGCTAGTGCAATGGTACCCCAGACAGGGGGGAGAGAGACCCAGTACTTC. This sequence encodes CASAMVPQTGGRETQYF.

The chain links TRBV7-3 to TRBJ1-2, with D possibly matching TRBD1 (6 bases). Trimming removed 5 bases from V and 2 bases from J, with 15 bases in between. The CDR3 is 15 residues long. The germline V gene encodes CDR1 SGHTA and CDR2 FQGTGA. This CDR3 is CASSLSGGQNYGYTF. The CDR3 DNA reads TGTGCCAGCAGCCTCTCCGGGGGGCAGAACTATGGCTACACCTTC. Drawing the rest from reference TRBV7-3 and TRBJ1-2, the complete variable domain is GAGVSQTPSNKVTEKGKYVELRCDPISGHTALYWYRQSLGQGPEFLIYFQGTGAADDSGLPNDRFFAVRPEGSVSTLKIQRTERGDSAVYLCASSLSGGQNYGYTFGSGTRLTVV.

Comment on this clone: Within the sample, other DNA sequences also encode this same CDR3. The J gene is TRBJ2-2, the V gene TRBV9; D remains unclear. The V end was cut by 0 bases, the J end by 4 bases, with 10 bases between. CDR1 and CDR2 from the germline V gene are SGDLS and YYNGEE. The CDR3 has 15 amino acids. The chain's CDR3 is CASSVGGSGTGELFF. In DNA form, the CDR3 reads TGTGCCAGCAGCGTAGGCGGAAGTGGCACCGGGGAGCTGTTTTTT.

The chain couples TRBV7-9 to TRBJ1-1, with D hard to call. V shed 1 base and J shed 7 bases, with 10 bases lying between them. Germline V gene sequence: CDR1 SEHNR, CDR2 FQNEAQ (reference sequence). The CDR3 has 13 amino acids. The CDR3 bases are TGTGCCAGCAGCTTAGGAGGCAGCGGTGAAGCTTTCTTT. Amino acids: CASSLGGSGEAFF. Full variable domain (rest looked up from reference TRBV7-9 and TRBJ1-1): DTGVSQNPRHKITKRGQNVTFRCDPISEHNRLYWYRQTLGQGPEFLTYFQNEAQLEKSRLLSDRFSAERPKGSFSTLEIQRTEQGDSAMYLCASSLGGSGEAFFGQGTRLTVV.

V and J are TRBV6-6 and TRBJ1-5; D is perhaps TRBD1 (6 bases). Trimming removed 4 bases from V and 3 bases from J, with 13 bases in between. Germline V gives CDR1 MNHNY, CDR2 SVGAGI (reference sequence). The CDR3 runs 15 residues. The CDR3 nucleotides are TGTGCCAGCAGTTTAACGGGACAAGACAATCAGCCCCAGCATTTT. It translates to CASSLTGQDNQPQHF.

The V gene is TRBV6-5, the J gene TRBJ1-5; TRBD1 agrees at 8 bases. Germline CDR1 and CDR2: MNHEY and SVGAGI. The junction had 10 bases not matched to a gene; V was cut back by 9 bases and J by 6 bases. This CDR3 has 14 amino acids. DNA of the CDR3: TGTGCCAGTAAGTTGGACAGGGATGGTCAGCCCCAGCATTTT. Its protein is CASKLDRDGQPQHF.

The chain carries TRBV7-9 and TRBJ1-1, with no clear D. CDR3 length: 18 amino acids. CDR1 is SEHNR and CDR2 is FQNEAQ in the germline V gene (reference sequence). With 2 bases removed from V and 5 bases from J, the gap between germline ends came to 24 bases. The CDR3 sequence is CASSLSMGSRWAGTEAFF. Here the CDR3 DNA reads TGTGCCAGCAGCTTATCCATGGGCTCGAGGTGGGCGGGAACTGAAGCTTTCTTT.

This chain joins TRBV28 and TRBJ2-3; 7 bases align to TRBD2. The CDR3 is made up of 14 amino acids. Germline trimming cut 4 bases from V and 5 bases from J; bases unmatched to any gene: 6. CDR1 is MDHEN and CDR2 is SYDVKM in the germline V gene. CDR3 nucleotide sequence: TGTGCCAGCAGTTCGGTATTAGCGGGAGATACGCAGTATTTT. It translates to CASSSVLAGDTQYF.